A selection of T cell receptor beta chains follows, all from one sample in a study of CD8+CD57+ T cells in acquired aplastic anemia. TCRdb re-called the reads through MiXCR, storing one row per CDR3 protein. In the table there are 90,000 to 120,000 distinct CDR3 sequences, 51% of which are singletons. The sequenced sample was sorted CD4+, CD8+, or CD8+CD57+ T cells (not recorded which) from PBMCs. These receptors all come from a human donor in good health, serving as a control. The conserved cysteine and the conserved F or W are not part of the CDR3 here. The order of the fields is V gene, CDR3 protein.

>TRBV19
ASSITFSGNTIY
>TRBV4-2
ASSRGQGYGIYNEQF
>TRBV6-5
ASSYSSNPVNTEAF
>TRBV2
ASSESLDSGYT
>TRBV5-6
ASSFRFGNSPLH
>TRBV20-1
SARGGAQETQY
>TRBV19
ASSGWRGGTDTQY
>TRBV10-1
ASSESGTSGESTYEQY
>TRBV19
ASSIDGGQPQH
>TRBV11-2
ASSLGDRGTYGYT
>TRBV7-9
ASSRNGTPYNSPLH
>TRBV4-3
ASSQDRRGAYEQY
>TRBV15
ATTPLGRNTEAF
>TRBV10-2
ASKHGSLSGNYGYT
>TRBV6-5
ASSYSGTAFLVEQY
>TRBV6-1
ASSREAGESYEQY
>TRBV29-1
SVDYGRGPESKNIQY
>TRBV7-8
ASSLGTSGELF
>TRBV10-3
AISGSGSLNTDTQY
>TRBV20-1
SASGGAYEQY
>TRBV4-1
ASSQEAGGSYEQY
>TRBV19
ACGYSNQPQH
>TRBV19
ASSLNRGDLSRNTEAF
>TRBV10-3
AISESDSPDYGYT
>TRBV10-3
AISESPGTSTGELF
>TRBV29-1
SVAGTGRRHEQF
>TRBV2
ASSPRTGINEQY
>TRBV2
ATSEGTGAVGIQY
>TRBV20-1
SASLDTQETQY
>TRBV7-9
ASSLVDTDTQY
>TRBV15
ATSSGEGTDTQY
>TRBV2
ASRVSGGEQF
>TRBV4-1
ASSQTDLPNQPQH
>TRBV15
ATSKNLGREQY
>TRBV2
ASSARTQGETQY
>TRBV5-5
ASSLRGGAVDTQY
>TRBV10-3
AISGTGDNEKLF
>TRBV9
ASSVGTGKRTQY
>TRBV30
AWSTGHDGDGYT